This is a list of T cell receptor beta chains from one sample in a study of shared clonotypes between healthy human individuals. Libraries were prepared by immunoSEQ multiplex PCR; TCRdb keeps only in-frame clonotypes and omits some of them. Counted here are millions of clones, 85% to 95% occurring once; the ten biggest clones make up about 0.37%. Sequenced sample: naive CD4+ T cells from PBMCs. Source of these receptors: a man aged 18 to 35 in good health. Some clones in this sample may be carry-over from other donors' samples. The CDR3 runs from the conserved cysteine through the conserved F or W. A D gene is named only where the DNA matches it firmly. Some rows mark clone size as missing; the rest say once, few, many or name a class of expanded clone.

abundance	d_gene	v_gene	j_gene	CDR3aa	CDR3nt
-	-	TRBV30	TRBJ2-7	CAWSRGTAYEQYF	TGTGCCTGGAGTAGAGGGACTGCCTACGAGCAGTACTTC
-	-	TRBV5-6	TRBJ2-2	CASSLRLLRPSGGELFF	TGTGCCAGCAGCTTGAGGTTGCTTCGACCGTCGGGCGGGGAGCTGTTTTTT
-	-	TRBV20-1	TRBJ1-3	CSAMPLGNIYF	TGCAGTGCTATGCCCCTCGGTAACATATATTTT
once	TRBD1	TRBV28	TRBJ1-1	CASSLGTGMATEAFF	TGTGCCAGCAGTTTAGGGACAGGGATGGCCACTGAAGCTTTCTTT
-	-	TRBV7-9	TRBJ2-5	CASSPGVNRPIQETQYF	TGTGCCAGCAGCCCGGGGGTGAACAGGCCGATCCAAGAGACCCAGTACTTC
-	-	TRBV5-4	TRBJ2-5	CASSLGASQETQYF	TGTGCCAGCAGCTTGGGGGCTAGCCAAGAGACCCAGTACTTC
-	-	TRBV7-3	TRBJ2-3	CASSRNPHLANTDTQYF	TGTGCCAGCAGCCGAAACCCCCACTTGGCAAACACAGATACGCAGTATTTT
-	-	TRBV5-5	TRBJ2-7	CASRPGYSSYEQYF	TGTGCCAGCAGACCCGGCTACAGCTCCTACGAGCAGTACTTC
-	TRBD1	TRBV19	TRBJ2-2	CASSGSLGTGGANTGELFF	TGTGCCAGTAGTGGGTCCTTGGGGACAGGGGGCGCGAACACCGGGGAGCTGTTTTTT
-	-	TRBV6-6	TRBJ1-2	CASSYSYSTNYGYTF	TGTGCCAGCAGTTACTCCTACAGCACTAACTATGGCTACACCTTC
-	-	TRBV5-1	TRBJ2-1	CASRARGDPNEQFF	TGCGCCAGCAGAGCGAGGGGGGACCCCAATGAGCAGTTCTTC
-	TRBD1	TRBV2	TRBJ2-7	CASSGQGGFYEQYF	TGTGCCAGCAGCGGACAGGGGGGTTTCTACGAGCAGTACTTC
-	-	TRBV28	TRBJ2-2	CASSFPNTGELFF	TGTGCCAGCAGTTTTCCAAACACCGGGGAGCTGTTTTTT
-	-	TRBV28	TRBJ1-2	CASSVSYGYTF	TGTGCCAGCAGCGTTTCCTATGGCTACACCTTC
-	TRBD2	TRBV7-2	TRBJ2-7	CASSTTVGAGTYEQYF	TGTGCCAGCAGCACAACTGTCGGAGCGGGGACCTACGAGCAGTACTTC
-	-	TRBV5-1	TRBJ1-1	CASSLAPGVDTEAFF	TGCGCCAGCAGCTTGGCCCCAGGGGTGGACACTGAAGCTTTCTTT
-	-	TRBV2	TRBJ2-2	CASSDLYRAGELFF	TGTGCCAGCAGTGATCTCTACCGGGCCGGGGAGCTGTTTTTT
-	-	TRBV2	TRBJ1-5	CASNTGFSNQPQHF	TGTGCCAGCAATACGGGATTTAGCAATCAGCCCCAGCATTTT
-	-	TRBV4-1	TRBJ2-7	CASSRGTSYEQYF	TGCGCCAGCAGCCGCGGGACTTCCTACGAGCAGTACTTC
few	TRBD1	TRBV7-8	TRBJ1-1	CASSYPTGGTEAFF	TGTGCCAGCAGCTACCCTACAGGGGGCACTGAAGCTTTCTTT